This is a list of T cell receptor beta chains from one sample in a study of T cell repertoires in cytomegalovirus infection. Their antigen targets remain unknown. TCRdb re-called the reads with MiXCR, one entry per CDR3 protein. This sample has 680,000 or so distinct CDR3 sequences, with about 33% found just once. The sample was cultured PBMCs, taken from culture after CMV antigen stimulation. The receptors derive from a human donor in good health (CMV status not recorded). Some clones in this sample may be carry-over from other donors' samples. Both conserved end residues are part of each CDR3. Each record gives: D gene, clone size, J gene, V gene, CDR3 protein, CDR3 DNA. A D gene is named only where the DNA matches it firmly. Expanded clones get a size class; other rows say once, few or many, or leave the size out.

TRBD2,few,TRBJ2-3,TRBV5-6,CASRESGTSTQYF,TGTGCCAGCAGGGAATCCGGGACTAGCACGCAGTATTTT
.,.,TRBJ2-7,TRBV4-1,CASSQLLTALSTYEQYF,TGTGCCAGCAGCCAACTACTAACGGCCCTCTCTACCTACGAGCAGTACTTC
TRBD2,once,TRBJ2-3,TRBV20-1,CAGVFLTDTQYF,TGCGCGGGGGTTTTTCTCACAGATACGCAGTATTTT
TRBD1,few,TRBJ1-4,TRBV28,CASSSPSTQGSNEKLFF,TGTGCCAGCAGTTCCCCCAGCACACAGGGGTCAAATGAAAAACTGTTTTTT
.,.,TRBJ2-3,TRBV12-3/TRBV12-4,CASSLLVADTQYF,TGTGCCAGCAGTTTATTAGTTGCAGATACGCAGTATTTT
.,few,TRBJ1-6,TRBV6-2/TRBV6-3,CASSLSHQRSSYNSPLHF,TGTGCCAGCAGTCTAAGTCACCAGAGAAGCTCCTATAATTCACCCCTCCACTTT
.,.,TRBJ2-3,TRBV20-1,CSARLSGSTDTQYF,TGCAGTGCTAGATTATCGGGATCCACAGATACGCAGTATTTT
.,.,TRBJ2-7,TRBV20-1,CSARDPAQEQYF,TGCAGTGCTAGAGATCCGGCTCAAGAGCAGTACTTC
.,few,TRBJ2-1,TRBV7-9,CASSPISDNEQFF,TGTGCCAGCAGCCCCATCTCAGACAATGAGCAGTTCTTC
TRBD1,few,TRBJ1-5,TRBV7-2,CASSSPQGDQPQHF,TGTGCCAGCAGCTCTCCACAGGGGGATCAGCCCCAGCATTTT
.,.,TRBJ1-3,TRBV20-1,CSASQGSGNTIYF,TGCAGTGCTAGTCAGGGTTCCGGAAACACCATATATTTT
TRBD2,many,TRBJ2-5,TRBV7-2,CASSPRWAGVGETQYF,TGTGCCAGCAGCCCCAGGTGGGCGGGGGTTGGAGAGACCCAGTACTTC
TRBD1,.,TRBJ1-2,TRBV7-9,CASSQEGARGYTF,TGTGCCAGCAGCCAAGAGGGGGCGCGGGGCTACACCTTC
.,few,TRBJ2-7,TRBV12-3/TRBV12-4,CASSEEPGLRGEQYF,TGTGCCAGCAGCGAGGAGCCGGGACTTCGCGGCGAGCAGTACTTC
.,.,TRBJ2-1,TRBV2,CASSEKATSRGNEQFF,TGTGCCAGCAGTGAGAAGGCGACAAGTAGGGGCAATGAGCAGTTCTTC
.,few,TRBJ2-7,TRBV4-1,CASSQDHTGTNEQYF,TGCGCCAGCAGCCAAGATCACACAGGGACGAACGAGCAGTACTTC